The 31 T cell receptor beta chains listed next were all sequenced from one sample in a study of a mutant IDH1 vaccine in newly diagnosed glioma. Documented time point: week 5, during vaccination. A 20-mer mutant IDH1 peptide at 300 ug was injected subcutaneously with topical imiquimod. Generated by immunoSEQ multiplex PCR, the TCRdb table keeps only in-frame clones and is missing some. The sample includes around 50,000 clones, 75% to 90% seen only once; the top ten take about 4.6%. For these TCRs, the target antigens are not known. Sample: PBMCs, taken from a glioma patient whose treatment included an IDH1 peptide vaccine. Source of these receptors: a middle-aged woman with glioma.

This rearrangement joins TRBV28 to TRBJ2-1, with D uncertain. The CDR3 spans 15 residues. Germline V CDR1 and CDR2: MDHEN, SYDVKM. Trimming stripped 2 bases from V and 5 bases from J, with 13 bases between. CDR3 nucleotides: TGTGCCAGCAGTTTAGGGCTCCAGAGGAACAATGAGCAGTTCTTC. Amino acids: CASSLGLQRNNEQFF.

This clone was observed a handful of times. The genes are TRBV7-8 and TRBJ2-7, with TRBD2 identical over 8 bases. V shed 5 bases, J shed 2 bases, and the junction held 2 bases outside the gene matches. This CDR3 is 13 amino acids long. From germline, CDR1 is SGHVS and CDR2 FQNEAQ. CDR3 bases: TGTGCCAGCAGCCCGGGGGGGCCCTACGAGCAGTACTTC. Translation gives CASSPGGPYEQYF.

The count of this clone is one. This chain joins TRBV27 and TRBJ1-1; D remains unclear. Per the germline V gene, CDR1 is MNHEY and CDR2 is SMNVEV (reference sequence). Trimming took 0 bases from V and 2 from J, leaving 7 bases between them. This CDR3 region has 14 residues. The CDR3 region has the DNA TGTGCCAGCAGTTTATCCCTCATTAACACTGAAGCTTTCTTT. It codes for CASSLSLINTEAFF.

The J gene is TRBJ1-2, the V gene TRBV2; tentatively, D is TRBD1 (5 bases). Germline CDR1 reads SNHLY; CDR2 reads FYNNEI. This CDR3 has 13 amino acids. V lost 6 bases to trimming and J lost 4 bases, with 12 bases between them. The CDR3 reads CASSRVLFYGYTF. The CDR3 DNA is TGTGCCAGCAGCAGGGTCCTTTTCTATGGCTACACCTTC.

The V and J genes are TRBV18 and TRBJ1-5; D remains unclear. Germline V gene lookup returns CDR1 KGHSH and CDR2 LQKENI. Trimming cost V 3 bases and J 1 base, with 7 bases left between them. The CDR3 is made up of 14 amino acids. The CDR3 region is CASSPGGSNQPQHF. The DNA for the CDR3 is TGTGCCAGCTCACCGGGCGGGAGCAATCAGCCCCAGCATTTT. Full variable domain (missing parts from reference TRBV18 and TRBJ1-5): NAGVMQNPRHLVRRRGQEARLRCSPMKGHSHVYWYRQLPEEGLKFMVYLQKENIIDESGMPKERFSAEFPKEGPSILRIQQVVRGDSAAYFCASSPGGSNQPQHFGDGTRLSIL.

The chain combines TRBV19 with TRBJ2-3; no clear D gene. Germline CDR1 reads LNHDA; CDR2 reads SQIVND (reference sequence). The V gene lost 5 bases and the J gene lost 0 bases, with 6 bases spanning the gap. The CDR3 length is 13 residues. CDR3 amino acids: CASSAESTDTQYF. In DNA form, the CDR3 reads TGTGCCAGTAGTGCGGAGAGCACAGATACGCAGTATTTT. The full variable domain, rest sourced from reference TRBV19 and TRBJ2-3, is DGGITQSPKYLFRKEGQNVTLSCEQNLNHDAMYWYRQDPGQGLRLIYYSQIVNDFQKGDIAEGYSVSREKKESFPLTVTSAQKNPTAFYLCASSAESTDTQYFGPGTRLTVL.

The rearrangement links TRBV7-9 to TRBJ1-1; D remains unclear. The CDR3 contains 14 residues. Trimming left V 7 bases short and J 1 base short, with 13 bases between. Germline V gene data show CDR1 as SEHNR and CDR2 as FQNEAQ (reference sequence). CDR3: CASTNWGSNTEAFF. The CDR3 DNA sequence: TGTGCCAGCACCAACTGGGGATCGAACACTGAAGCTTTCTTT.

The count of this clone is one. This sequence joins TRBV27 and TRBJ2-7, with 8 bases that match TRBD2. Trimming removed 4 bases from V and 5 bases from J; junction bases left unmatched: 13. Germline V CDR1 and CDR2: MNHEY, SMNVEV (reference sequence). The CDR3 totals 16 residues. The CDR3 nucleotides read TGTGCCAGCAGTTCGCCCCCGGGGGGGCTTCATGACGAGCAGTACTTC. Translated, it gives CASSSPPGGLHDEQYF.

The chain links TRBV4-2 to TRBJ2-7; D perhaps matches TRBD1 (6 bases). The CDR3 length is 16 residues. The germline V gene has CDR1 LGHNA and CDR2 YNFKEQ. V shed 0 bases and J shed 2 bases, with 14 bases lying between them. The CDR3 region has the DNA TGTGCCAGCAGCCAAGAATTTGGTAAGGGGGCCTACGAGCAGTACTTC. This codes for CASSQEFGKGAYEQYF.

V gene TRBV6-5 combines with J gene TRBJ2-1; 13 positions agree with TRBD2. The CDR3 totals 15 residues. Per germline, CDR1 MNHEY and CDR2 SVGAGI. Trimming removed 6 bases from V and 4 bases from J; junction bases left unmatched: 3. In DNA, the CDR3 is TGTGCCAGCAGACTGACTAGCGGGAGGTACAATGAGCAGTTCTTC. It translates to CASRLTSGRYNEQFF.

This chain connects TRBV2 to TRBJ1-3; 11 nucleotides align to TRBD1. This CDR3 contains 14 residues. V lost 7 bases, J lost 6 bases, and 5 bases stayed unmatched. Germline-derived CDR1 and CDR2 are SNHLY and FYNNEI. The CDR3 DNA reads TGTGCCAGCAAGGACAGGGGGCTTTTAAACACCATATATTTT. Protein product: CASKDRGLLNTIYF.

The rearrangement uses TRBV7-2 and TRBJ2-7, with 13 bases aligning to TRBD2. Germline lookup yields CDR1 SGHTA and CDR2 FQGNSA. V lost 5 bases, J lost 3 bases, and 4 bases stayed unmatched. CDR3 length: 15 residues. This CDR3 reads CASSPRTSGGYEQYF. Written as DNA, the CDR3 is TGTGCCAGCAGCCCTAGGACTAGCGGGGGCTACGAGCAGTACTTC.

The chain employs TRBV9 and TRBJ2-4; D is possibly TRBD1 (5 bases). Deletions cut 1 base from V and 8 bases from J, with 16 bases between. CDR1 SGDLS and CDR2 YYNGEE come from the germline V gene. The CDR3 length is 15 residues. This CDR3 is CASSVSVGAQDIQYF. The DNA of the CDR3 is TGTGCCAGCAGCGTAAGCGTTGGGGCGCAGGACATTCAGTACTTC.

The chain is built from TRBV7-2 and TRBJ1-3, with D perhaps TRBD1 (5 bases). This CDR3 comprises 16 residues. V was pared by 4 bases and J by 0 bases, with 13 bases between. The germline V gene has CDR1 SGHTA and CDR2 FQGNSA. CDR3 region: CASSSFGGYSGNTIYF. As DNA, the CDR3 is TGTGCCAGCAGCTCCTTCGGGGGGTACTCTGGAAACACCATATATTTT.

A single count supports this clone. The chain employs TRBV7-3 and TRBJ2-2, with a possible D match to TRBD1 (5 bases). CDR1 and CDR2 from the germline V gene are SGHTA and FQGTGA. V shed 2 bases and J shed 4 bases, with 11 bases lying between them. The CDR3 loop spans 15 amino acids. The CDR3 region has the DNA TGTGCCAGCAGCTTAGCGCAGGGAACCACCGGGGAGCTGTTTTTT. Its protein product is CASSLAQGTTGELFF.

This chain connects TRBV10-3 to TRBJ2-7; D not resolved. The V end was cut by 0 bases, the J end by 2 bases, with 11 bases between. This CDR3 comprises 15 residues. Germline V gene sequence: CDR1 ENHRY, CDR2 SYGVKD. As DNA, the CDR3 is TGTGCCATCAGTGAGTCCGTGACCTCTACCTACGAGCAGTACTTC. Protein product: CAISESVTSTYEQYF.

This clone was seen only a few times. The rearrangement joins TRBV5-1 to TRBJ1-1, with 7 bases identical to TRBD1. Germline CDR1 is SGHRS and CDR2 is YFSETQ. The CDR3 contains 14 residues. V was pared by 3 bases and J by 1 base, with 3 bases of the junction left unmatched. The CDR3 sequence: CASSWDSKNTEAFF. The CDR3 DNA sequence: TGCGCCAGCAGCTGGGACAGCAAGAACACTGAAGCTTTCTTT.

This chain's CDR3 is CASSPKRVNEKLFF. The DNA for the CDR3 is TGTGCCAGCTCACCGAAAAGGGTCAATGAAAAACTGTTTTTT. The chain carries TRBV18 and TRBJ1-4; D gene ambiguous. The CDR3 loop spans 14 amino acids. Germline V gene lookup returns CDR1 KGHSH and CDR2 LQKENI. Trimming shortened V by 3 bases and J by 5 bases, and 10 bases separated the two germline ends.

The chain links TRBV5-4 to TRBJ2-7; 9 positions agree with TRBD1. Unmatched junction bases numbered 6, after V lost 3 bases and J lost 5 bases. The germline V gene encodes CDR1 SGHNT and CDR2 YYREEE (reference sequence). This CDR3 contains 14 residues. The DNA of the CDR3 is TGTGCCAGCAGCTCCCGACAGGGGGGCAACGAGCAGTACTTC. This translates into CASSSRQGGNEQYF.

The chain has TRBV2 and TRBJ1-5; a possible D gene is TRBD1 (5 bases). CDR1 is SNHLY and CDR2 is FYNNEI in the germline V gene. The germline V and J ends were trimmed by 1 base and 9 bases, with 13 bases remaining between them. The CDR3 sequence is 14 residues long. The DNA for the CDR3 is TGTGCCAGCAGTGAAGACAGGAAGGGTTGGCCCCAGCATTTT. Amino acids: CASSEDRKGWPQHF.

The chain uses TRBV2 and TRBJ1-2, with TRBD1 as a possible D gene (6 bases). The CDR3 loop spans 13 amino acids. Trimming took 6 bases from V and 6 from J, leaving 14 bases between them. Germline values: CDR1 SNHLY, CDR2 FYNNEI. The CDR3, as DNA: TGTGCCAGCAGAAACGGAGGGGGGGATGGCTACACCTTC. Translation gives CASRNGGGDGYTF. Complete variable domain (other parts from reference TRBV2 and TRBJ1-2): EPEVTQTPSHQVTQMGQEVILRCVPISNHLYFYWYRQILGQKVEFLVSFYNNEISEKSEIFDDQFSVERPDGSNFTLKIRSTKLEDSAMYFCASRNGGGDGYTFGSGTRLTVV.

The J gene is TRBJ2-7, the V gene TRBV2, with D maybe TRBD1 (6 bases). The CDR3 has 13 residues. Trimming left V 6 bases short and J 2 bases short, with 11 bases between. Per the germline V gene, CDR1 is SNHLY and CDR2 is FYNNEI. CDR3 amino acids: CASRRDNAYEQYF. In nucleotides, the CDR3 is TGTGCCAGCAGGAGGGACAACGCCTACGAGCAGTACTTC.

The V call is TRBV19, the J call TRBJ2-7; D unresolved. V gave up 3 bases and J gave up 5 bases, with 17 bases separating them. Germline V gene lookup returns CDR1 LNHDA and CDR2 SQIVND (reference sequence). The CDR3 loop spans 15 amino acids. The CDR3 spells CASSIGPLEINEQYF. The CDR3 bases are TGTGCCAGTAGTATTGGGCCCCTGGAGATTAACGAGCAGTACTTC.

This chain uses TRBV10-3 with TRBJ2-3; D ambiguous. The CDR3 contains 12 residues. The ends were cut back, 7 bases at V and 1 base at J, with 6 bases in the middle. Per the germline V gene, CDR1 is ENHRY and CDR2 is SYGVKD. CDR3 protein: CAITSGTDTQYF. The CDR3 DNA reads TGTGCCATCACCAGCGGCACAGATACGCAGTATTTT.

The V gene is TRBV2, the J gene TRBJ1-6; no firm D call. V was cut by 8 bases and J by 7 bases, with 12 bases left in between. There are 13 residues in the CDR3. Germline CDR1 is SNHLY and CDR2 is FYNNEI. The CDR3 reads CASRTDHNSPLHF. The DNA of the CDR3 is TGTGCCAGCCGGACGGATCACAATTCACCCCTCCACTTT.

This chain's CDR3 is CASNRDYSTRQYF. The CDR3, as DNA: TGTGCCAGCAACCGGGACTATTCAACCAGGCAGTACTTC. This chain joins TRBV7-2 and TRBJ2-7, with 7 bases aligning to TRBD2. This CDR3 is built from 13 residues. V lost 7 bases and J lost 9; bases outside the gene matches: 12. Germline V gives CDR1 SGHTA, CDR2 FQGNSA.

V usage is TRBV2 and J usage is TRBJ1-6; TRBD1 matches at 7 bases. V dropped 2 bases and J dropped 10; count of bases not matched to a gene: 8. CDR1 SNHLY and CDR2 FYNNEI come from the germline V gene. CDR3 size: 15 residues. The DNA for the CDR3 is TGTGCCAGCAGTGAATTTGAGGGGGCAAAATCACCCCTCCACTTT. Its protein is CASSEFEGAKSPLHF.

The V call is TRBV20-1, the J call TRBJ2-1, with D uncertain. The V gene lost 3 bases and the J gene lost 6 bases, with 6 bases spanning the gap. Germline CDR1 reads DFQATT; CDR2 reads SNEGSKA (reference sequence). CDR3 size: 11 residues. This CDR3 is CSASVGNEQFF. The DNA for the CDR3 is TGCAGTGCTAGCGTCGGCAATGAGCAGTTCTTC.

This chain uses TRBV5-1 with TRBJ1-2; no reliable D call. The V gene's germline CDR1 is SGHRS and CDR2 YFSETQ. The ends were cut back, 0 bases at V and 5 bases at J, with 11 bases in the middle. The CDR3 runs to 14 residues. CDR3 region: CASSLGTAQYGYTF. The CDR3, as DNA: TGCGCCAGCAGCTTGGGCACAGCCCAGTATGGCTACACCTTC. The full variable domain, with the rest looked up from reference TRBV5-1 and TRBJ1-2, is KAGVTQTPRYLIKTRGQQVTLSCSPISGHRSVSWYQQTPGQGLQFLFEYFSETQRNKGNFPGRFSGRQFSNSRSEMNVSTLELGDSALYLCASSLGTAQYGYTFGSGTRLTVV.

This clone was seen a single time. The chain is built from TRBV5-1 and TRBJ2-1; 15 nucleotides align to TRBD2. This CDR3 is 16 amino acids long. Germline V lookup: CDR1 SGHRS, CDR2 YFSETQ. V shed 4 bases and J 12 bases; nucleotides not matched to a gene: 11. Here the CDR3 reads CASSPGLAGGGVTQFF. The DNA of the CDR3 is TGCGCCAGCAGCCCGGGACTAGCGGGAGGTGGCGTGACGCAGTTCTTC.

The sample holds one count of this clone. Its ends do not fully match the called genes, so a read error is possible. The chain links TRBV7-2 to TRBJ1-2; possibly TRBD1 for D (6 bases). The germline V gene encodes CDR1 SGHTA and CDR2 FQGNSA. CDR3 length equals 14 residues. The CDR3 loop reads CASSADMGQGRSDF. CDR3 in DNA: TGTGCCAGCAGCGCTGATATGGGGCAGGGGCGCTCCGACTTC.